This TCR beta chain was captured by sequencing in a study of shared clonotypes between healthy human individuals. Study at large: Every donor yielded three CD4 naive, three CD4 memory, two CD8 naive and one CD8 memory plate. Broader study findings: An anticipated effect of sequencing depth on clonotype sharing among donors was recognized.

Note on this clone: Its antigen is undetermined.

With 0 bases removed from V and 6 bases from J, the gap between germline ends came to 7 bases. Looked up from germline, CDR1 is SGHAT and CDR2 is FQNNGV. CDR3 size: 13 residues. The run depth of the assay was deep. In the original processing: Filtering differed because ImmunoSEQ produced junction-only sequences that carried no quality scores. This table comes from immunoSEQ multiplex PCR, and its TCRdb copy is limited to in-frame clones, with some not included. The V and J calls and clone size come from that table; D and trimming were worked out from the DNA. This repertoire shows approximately 600,000 clones, approximately 95% found once; its top ten account for 0.11%. Naive CD8 cells lacked CD45RO and underwent positive selection for CCR7, leaving out terminally differentiated effector memory CD45RA+ cells.

The specimen was naive CD8+ T cells sorted from blood. This receptor was obtained from a woman aged 25 to 39 in good health. The chain joins TRBV11-2 to TRBJ2-3; no firm D call. CDR3 residues: CASSLEFLDTQYF. The CDR3 DNA is TGTGCCAGCAGCTTAGAATTCTTGGATACGCAGTATTTT.